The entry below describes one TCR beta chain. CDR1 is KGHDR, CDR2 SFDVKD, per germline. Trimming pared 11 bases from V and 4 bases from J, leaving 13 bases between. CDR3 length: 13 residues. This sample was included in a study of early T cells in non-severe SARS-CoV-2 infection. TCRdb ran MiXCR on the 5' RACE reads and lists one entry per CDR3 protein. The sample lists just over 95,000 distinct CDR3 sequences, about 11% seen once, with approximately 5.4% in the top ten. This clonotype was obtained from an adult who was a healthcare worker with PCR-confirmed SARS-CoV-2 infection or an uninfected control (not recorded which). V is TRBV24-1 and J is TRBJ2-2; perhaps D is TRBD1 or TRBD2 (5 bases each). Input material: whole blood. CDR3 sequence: CASTGAGTGELFF. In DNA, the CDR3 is TGTGCCAGCACCGGGGCGGGCACCGGGGAGCTGTTTTTT.